These T cell receptor beta chains were read from a single sample in a study of metastatic and nonmetastatic thyroid tumors. Via MiXCR, TCRdb re-called the PCR reads. The table has about 25,000 clones, around 21% seen once. Specimen: blood. These receptors were taken from a female donor with papillary thyroid cancer or a benign thyroid nodule (not recorded which). Some clones in this sample may be carry-over from other donors' samples. The CDR3 runs from the conserved cysteine through the conserved F or W. A D gene is named only where the DNA matches it firmly. Expanded clones are given a class, and other clones once, few, many or no size at all.

J gene: TRBJ1-3; V gene: TRBV20-1; clone size: .; D gene: .; CDR3 DNA: TGCAGTGGTAGTAAGGGGTCGTTAGGAAACACCATATATTTT; CDR3 protein: CSGSKGSLGNTIYF
J gene: TRBJ1-2; V gene: TRBV7-2; clone size: medium-sized; D gene: .; CDR3 DNA: TGTGCCAGCAGCTTAACAGGGTACGGCTACACCTTC; CDR3 protein: CASSLTGYGYTF
J gene: TRBJ2-1; V gene: TRBV28; clone size: few; D gene: TRBD2; CDR3 DNA: TGTGCCAGCAGTCCCGGGACTAGCGATAGCAAATTCTTC; CDR3 protein: CASSPGTSDSKFF
J gene: TRBJ1-2; V gene: TRBV20-1; clone size: .; D gene: .; CDR3 DNA: TGCAGTGCTAGAGATCGGCGGGCGGGGGGCTACACCTTC; CDR3 protein: CSARDRRAGGYTF
J gene: TRBJ1-2; V gene: TRBV6-4; clone size: many; D gene: .; CDR3 DNA: TGTGCCAGCAGTGACTATGCAGGGGAGGGATATGGCTACACCTTC; CDR3 protein: CASSDYAGEGYGYTF
J gene: TRBJ2-1; V gene: TRBV4-1; clone size: .; D gene: TRBD1; CDR3 DNA: TGCGCCAGCTGCCAAGAAACGGGGACAGGGTGCAATGAGCAGTTCTTC; CDR3 protein: CASCQETGTGCNEQFF
J gene: TRBJ2-2; V gene: TRBV28; clone size: few; D gene: TRBD2; CDR3 DNA: TGTGCCATCAGTTTATGGGGACGATCGGGAGGAGGGACCGGGGAGCTGTTTTTT; CDR3 protein: CAISLWGRSGGGTGELFF
J gene: TRBJ2-7; V gene: TRBV20-1; clone size: .; D gene: .; CDR3 DNA: TGCAGTGCTAGTAGGGGTGGGGGCTACGAGCAGTACTTC; CDR3 protein: CSASRGGGYEQYF
J gene: TRBJ2-7; V gene: TRBV28; clone size: medium-sized; D gene: TRBD2; CDR3 DNA: TGTGCCAGCAGTTTATTTAGCGGGAGTTACGAGCAGTACTTC; CDR3 protein: CASSLFSGSYEQYF
J gene: TRBJ1-2; V gene: TRBV20-1; clone size: .; D gene: .; CDR3 DNA: TGCAGTGCTAGTTCATTGGGGAATGGCTACACCTTC; CDR3 protein: CSASSLGNGYTF
J gene: TRBJ2-3; V gene: TRBV6-1; clone size: many; D gene: .; CDR3 DNA: TGTGCCAGCAGGAAGGAAGATACGCAGTATTTT; CDR3 protein: CASRKEDTQYF
J gene: TRBJ2-1; V gene: TRBV6-6; clone size: many; D gene: TRBD1; CDR3 DNA: TGTGCCAGCAGTCTTAACTTCCAGGGGGTGGTAGCGTGGGGTAATGAGCAGTTCTTC; CDR3 protein: CASSLNFQGVVAWGNEQFF
J gene: TRBJ2-6; V gene: TRBV13; clone size: few; D gene: .; CDR3 DNA: TGTGCCAGCAGCCCAAGGGGAACAGACACTAGCTCTGGGGCCAACGTCCTGACTTTC; CDR3 protein: CASSPRGTDTSSGANVLTF
J gene: TRBJ2-2; V gene: TRBV11-1; clone size: .; D gene: TRBD2; CDR3 DNA: TGTGCCAGCAGCTTATCCGTGCTAGCGGGGGCAAACACCTGGGAGCTGTTTTTT; CDR3 protein: CASSLSVLAGANTWELFF
J gene: TRBJ2-2; V gene: TRBV12-5; clone size: many; D gene: .; CDR3 DNA: TGTGCTAGTTCGGAGTGGGCGGCGAACACCGGGGAGCTGTTTTTT; CDR3 protein: CASSEWAANTGELFF
J gene: TRBJ2-7; V gene: TRBV15; clone size: .; D gene: .; CDR3 DNA: TGTGCCACCATCAGAGCTCAGACGTCCGAGCAGTACTTC; CDR3 protein: CATIRAQTSEQYF
J gene: TRBJ2-1; V gene: TRBV20-1; clone size: few; D gene: .; CDR3 DNA: TGCAGTGCCTATCGGGAACTTAGTAATGAGCAGTTCTTT; CDR3 protein: CSAYRELSNEQFF
J gene: TRBJ1-5; V gene: TRBV10-3; clone size: few; D gene: .; CDR3 DNA: TGTGCCATCAGTGAGGAGGACATCTATAGCAATCAGCCCCAGCATTTT; CDR3 protein: CAISEEDIYSNQPQHF
J gene: TRBJ2-7; V gene: TRBV2; clone size: medium-sized; D gene: TRBD2; CDR3 DNA: TGTGCCAGCAGTGCGGGGGGGGCTGCCTACGAGCAGTACTTC; CDR3 protein: CASSAGGAAYEQYF
J gene: TRBJ2-7; V gene: TRBV7-9; clone size: few; D gene: .; CDR3 DNA: TGTGCCAGTAGCCCTGGAGGGCACGAGCAGTACTTC; CDR3 protein: CASSPGGHEQYF
J gene: TRBJ2-7; V gene: TRBV27; clone size: .; D gene: TRBD2; CDR3 DNA: TGTGCCAGCATTAACCGGGACTACCATTACGAGGAGTTCTTC; CDR3 protein: CASINRDYHYEEFF
J gene: TRBJ1-2; V gene: TRBV5-1; clone size: .; D gene: .; CDR3 DNA: TGCGCCAGCAGCTCGACGGATTCTAACTATGGCTACACCTTC; CDR3 protein: CASSSTDSNYGYTF
J gene: TRBJ1-2; V gene: TRBV10-1; clone size: few; D gene: .; CDR3 DNA: TGCGCCAGCAGTCAGGCGGGGATCTATGGCTACACCTTC; CDR3 protein: CASSQAGIYGYTF
J gene: TRBJ2-1; V gene: TRBV7-8; clone size: many; D gene: .; CDR3 DNA: TGTGCCAGCAGCAGGGACCCTTCAGAGAATGAGCAGTCCTTC; CDR3 protein: CASSRDPSENEQSF
J gene: TRBJ1-5; V gene: TRBV2; clone size: few; D gene: .; CDR3 DNA: TGTACCAGCAGTGCAAAGGAAAATCAGCCCCAGCATTTT; CDR3 protein: CTSSAKENQPQHF
J gene: TRBJ2-5; V gene: TRBV20-1; clone size: many; D gene: .; CDR3 DNA: TGCAGTGCTAGAAGGGGCGGGGGCCGGGAGACCCAGTACTTC; CDR3 protein: CSARRGGGRETQYF
J gene: TRBJ2-7; V gene: TRBV5-1; clone size: .; D gene: TRBD2; CDR3 DNA: TGCGCCAGCAGCCCCGGACTAGCGGGAGAATACGAGCAGTACTTC; CDR3 protein: CASSPGLAGEYEQYF
J gene: TRBJ2-1; V gene: TRBV5-1; clone size: .; D gene: .; CDR3 DNA: TGCGCCAGCAGCTTGGCGTCCAGCAATTATCAGTTCTTC; CDR3 protein: CASSLASSNYQFF
J gene: TRBJ2-3; V gene: TRBV30; clone size: .; D gene: TRBD2; CDR3 DNA: TGTGCCTGGAGCATGACTAGCGGCAGAACAGGTACGCAGTATTTT; CDR3 protein: CAWSMTSGRTGTQYF